The rows below give T cell receptor beta chains drawn from one sample of a study of beta chain features in type 1 diabetes. Sequencing used immunoSEQ multiplex PCR; TCRdb keeps in-frame clones, though not all of them. Of some 290,000 clones in the sample, 24% were seen once. What was sequenced was naive CD4+ T cells from blood. These receptors all come from a woman under 40 with type 1 diabetes. Each CDR3 is given without its conserved first and last residue. Fields, in order: CDR3 protein, V gene, J gene.

ASSSRSGRANEQF	TRBV7-3	TRBJ2-1
AWSVPRPSNQPQH	TRBV30	TRBJ1-5
ASSLDGATEAF	TRBV5-1	TRBJ1-1
ASSSTDFGPYEQY	TRBV7-3	TRBJ2-7
ASKGTSGSAELF	TRBV2	TRBJ2-2
SALKWSSYNEQF	TRBV29-1	TRBJ2-1
ASSQGTGQETQY	TRBV7-9	TRBJ2-5
ASSLGGQGRDEQF	TRBV7-3	TRBJ2-1
ASSLTSGQETQY	TRBV7-9	TRBJ2-5
ASSLAQGREGTEAF	TRBV5-1	TRBJ1-1
ASSGPGGRGY	TRBV11-2	TRBJ2-4
ARIPDSGHGYT	TRBV30	TRBJ1-2
ASSLSRTTYEQY	TRBV27	TRBJ2-7
ASSPRTEQNTEAF	TRBV18	TRBJ1-1
ASSQERGTDRRQPQH	TRBV4-1	TRBJ1-5
ASSQSPSGYT	TRBV23-1	TRBJ1-2
ASTEGLGDDTQY	TRBV19	TRBJ2-3
ASSFKAVTDTQY	TRBV7-2	TRBJ2-3
ASRRSGDASTDTQY	TRBV5-1	TRBJ2-3
AHGLAGLTDTQY	TRBV30	TRBJ2-3
ATLGQGRYEQY	TRBV10-3	TRBJ2-7
ASSPGTGETTDTQY	TRBV7-9	TRBJ2-3
ASSLDNIGLAAYNEQF	TRBV11-2	TRBJ2-1
ASSTPRLAGEDTQY	TRBV7-9	TRBJ2-3
ASSFSGQRGNEQF	TRBV7-3	TRBJ2-1
ASSIDQAGGHAEQF	TRBV19	TRBJ2-1
ASSPAGSGANVLT	TRBV7-3	TRBJ2-6
ASSPSSLSHEQY	TRBV18	TRBJ2-7
ASSSGLAGTSLGNEQF	TRBV7-3	TRBJ2-1
ASSPLSPGQGGEQY	TRBV4-1	TRBJ2-7
ASSQVGKQGTYGYT	TRBV4-1	TRBJ1-2
ASSLRTPGTDTQY	TRBV27	TRBJ2-3
ASRSSGSYNEQF	TRBV30	TRBJ2-1
ASSAGQNQPQH	TRBV7-6	TRBJ1-5
ASSLGLYNEQF	TRBV5-1	TRBJ2-1
ASRREF	TRBV11-3	TRBJ2-1
ASSGTSSLGQF	TRBV19	TRBJ2-1
ASSLAGYYEQY	TRBV28	TRBJ2-7
ASSVSYGGGDEQY	TRBV9	TRBJ2-7
ASSWREGPEQF	TRBV11-2	TRBJ2-1
ASSLGGWSSTDTQY	TRBV7-6	TRBJ2-3
ASSLRGRGTDTQY	TRBV7-2	TRBJ2-3
ASSIQGARNEQF	TRBV19	TRBJ2-1
ASSYSLDQPQH	TRBV6-6	TRBJ1-5
ASSFAGALDEQF	TRBV7-8	TRBJ2-1